Each of the 4 T cell receptor beta chains below was sequenced from the same sample in a study of radiotherapy plus CTLA-4 blockade in lung cancer. This table comes from immunoSEQ multiplex PCR, and its TCRdb copy is limited to in-frame clones, with some not included. Among about 59,000 clones, roughly three quarters were seen once, and the ten largest hold approximately 2.9%. The sample was peripheral blood, taken from a patient treated with radiotherapy plus ipilimumab. All receptors derive from a human donor with non-small cell lung cancer who had a complete response to radiotherapy plus ipilimumab.

The chain recombines TRBV30 with TRBJ2-3; no definite D call. Germline V gene data show CDR1 as GTSNPN and CDR2 as SVGIG (reference sequence). The CDR3 is 11 amino acids. Trimming cost V 3 bases and J 3 bases, with 4 bases left between them. The CDR3 here is CAWSLTDTQYF. The CDR3 nucleotides read TGTGCCTGGAGCCTAACAGATACGCAGTATTTT.

The V gene is TRBV10-3, the J gene TRBJ1-2; D remains ambiguous. The CDR3 contains 13 residues. V lost 3 bases, J lost 4 bases, and 9 bases lay in between. The germline V gene has CDR1 ENHRY and CDR2 SYGVKD. The CDR3 sequence is CAISEGGSYGYTF. For the CDR3, the DNA is TGTGCCATCAGTGAAGGAGGGTCCTATGGCTACACCTTC.

The CDR3 nucleotides are TGTGCCAGCAGCTTCGGACTGAATCAGCCCCAGCATTTT. Protein product: CASSFGLNQPQHF. This chain links TRBV7-9 with TRBJ1-5; D gene unclear. Germline assignment: CDR1 SEHNR and CDR2 FQNEAQ (reference sequence). Trimming took off 3 bases at V and 4 bases at J, with 7 bases between the two ends. This CDR3 has 13 residues.

This chain links TRBV28 with TRBJ2-7; a weak D match, TRBD1 (5 bases). CDR3 length: 14 residues. Trimming stripped 2 bases from V and 2 bases from J, with 10 bases between. Germline V gives CDR1 MDHEN, CDR2 SYDVKM. Here the CDR3 DNA reads TGTGCCAGCAGTTTAGACAGACACCCCTACGAGCAGTACTTC. Translating it yields CASSLDRHPYEQYF.